Many counts were recorded for the clone carrying this TCR beta chain. Antigen specificity is unknown. This sample was taken from a study of glioma-infiltrating T cells. CDR1 is MNHEY, CDR2 SVGEGT, per germline. Losses at the gene ends were 6 bases for V and 7 bases for J; bases not matched to a gene: 9. CDR3 length equals 14 residues. Study results and caveats: Gliomas, especially low-grade, showed above-expected tissue-blood divergence; non-neoplastic patients showed below.

TCR alpha and beta CDR3 regions were amplified from RNA using iRepertoire nested multiplex PCR. A single record per CDR3 protein comes from TCRdb applying MiXCR to the multiplex PCR reads. In the table there are around 100,000 distinct CDR3 sequences, roughly 30% of which are singletons. The sequencing input was glioma tissue, nonneoplastic brain tissue, or PBMCs (not recorded which). The gene calls are TRBV6-2 or TRBV6-3 and TRBJ1-5, with 7 bases identical to TRBD1. The TCR was taken from a human donor with low-grade glioma or glioblastoma, undergoing nonglioma brain surgery, or in good health (not recorded which). This chain's CDR3 is CASRLLGDRQPQHF. As DNA, the CDR3 is TGTGCCAGCAGGCTCCTCGGGGACAGACAGCCCCAGCATTTT.